One sample yielded the 3 T cell receptor beta chains listed below, sequenced in a study of radiotherapy plus CTLA-4 blockade in lung cancer. TCRdb's table, derived via immunoSEQ multiplex PCR, lists solely in-frame clones and lacks some. The table lists more than 95,000 clones, roughly 74% of them singletons. The sample was peripheral blood, taken from a patient treated with radiotherapy plus ipilimumab. Receptor source: a human donor with non-small cell lung cancer who had a partial response to radiotherapy plus ipilimumab. Some clones in this sample may be carry-over from other donors' samples.

J is TRBJ1-3 and V is TRBV6-1; TRBD1 is a possible D gene (6 bases). Looked up from germline, CDR1 is MNHNS and CDR2 is SASEGT. The CDR3 spans 13 residues. With 10 bases removed from V and 0 bases from J, the gap between germline ends came to 10 bases. CDR3 nucleotides: TGTGCCATAGGGGGGGCCTCTGGAAACACCATATATTTT. This sequence encodes CAIGGASGNTIYF.

This clone was detected a few times. The chain carries TRBV7-2 and TRBJ2-3; TRBD2 aligns across 16 bases. The J segment lost 7 bases and the V segment lost 5 bases, leaving 9 bases of the junction unmatched. The CDR3 spans 17 residues. Germline CDR1 and CDR2: SGHTA and FQGNSA. CDR3 loop: CASSPGGTSGGAYTQYF. DNA for the CDR3: TGTGCCAGCAGCCCGGGGGGGACTAGCGGGGGGGCATATACGCAGTATTTT.

CDR3 in amino acids: CASSSGHGGTSYEQYF. DNA for the CDR3: TGTGCCAGCAGCTCCGGGCACGGGGGAACATCCTACGAGCAGTACTTC. The chain carries TRBV5-8 and TRBJ2-7, with D possibly TRBD2 on 6 matching bases. Germline CDR1 and CDR2: SGHTS and YDEGEE. The ends were cut back, 3 bases at V and 1 base at J, with 17 bases in the middle. This CDR3 is built from 16 residues.